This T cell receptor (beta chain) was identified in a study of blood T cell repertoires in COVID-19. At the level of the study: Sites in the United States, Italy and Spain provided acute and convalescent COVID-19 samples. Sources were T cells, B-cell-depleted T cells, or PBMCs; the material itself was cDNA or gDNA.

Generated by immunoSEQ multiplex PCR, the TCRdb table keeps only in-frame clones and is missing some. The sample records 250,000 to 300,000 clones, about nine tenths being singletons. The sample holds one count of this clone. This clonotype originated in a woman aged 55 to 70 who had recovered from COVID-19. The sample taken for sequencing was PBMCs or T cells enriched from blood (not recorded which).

This chain's CDR3 is CASSNQENTEAFF. In nucleotides, the CDR3 is TGTGCCAGCTCAAATCAGGAGAACACTGAAGCTTTCTTT. J is TRBJ1-1 and V is TRBV18; unclear D gene. CDR1 is KGHSH and CDR2 is LQKENI in the germline V gene. This CDR3 is built from 13 residues. Trimming removed 5 bases at V and 1 base at J, with 8 bases between.